This T cell receptor beta chain came from a study of T-cell memory formation after mild COVID-19. General study results and limits: Within pre-infection memory, some responding clones were found, suggesting cross-reactive memory joined.

Amplification by 5'RACE using constant-segment primers produced TCR alpha and TCR beta cDNA libraries that carried sample barcodes and UMIs. TCRdb itself ran the 5' RACE reads through MiXCR, one entry per CDR3 protein. The repertoire consists of just over 300,000 distinct CDR3 sequences, with less than 20% occurring once and the leading ten covering roughly 21%. This clonotype has a count of ten or more. The antigen remains unidentified. One end of the junction does not line up with germline, which may come from a read error. The CDR3 sequence is 15 residues long. The germline V gene has CDR1 SGHRS and CDR2 YFSETQ.

Sample: PBMCs or a T cell subset sorted from them (not recorded which). The sequence was obtained from a man aged 18-30 years who had mild COVID-19 (a few samples of this study predate the infection). Cell type and time point are not known. J is TRBJ1-5 and V is TRBV5-1; TRBD1 agrees at 7 bases. Here the CDR3 reads CASSLTGRSNQPQHF. The CDR3 coding sequence is TGTGCCAGCAGCCTGACAGGGCGTAGCAATCAGCCCCAGCATTTT. Using reference TRBV5-1 and TRBJ1-5 for the parts outside the CDR3, the full variable domain is KAGVTQTPRYLIKTRGQQVTLSCSPISGHRSVSWYQQTPGQGLQFLFEYFSETQRNKGNFPGRFSGRQFSNSRSEMNVSTLELGDSALYLCASSLTGRSNQPQHFGDGTRLSIL.